These 4 T cell receptor beta chains were sequenced from one sample in a study of cytomegalovirus exposure and HLA in healthy donors. Primers included in the PCR were 60 Vbeta and 13 Jbeta primers. The assay was immunoSEQ multiplex PCR, and TCRdb's table has in-frame clones only and misses some. This table holds about 150,000 clones, around four fifths found once. The specimen was PBMCs. Source of these receptors: a boy between 2 and 10 years old in good health and CMV-seronegative.

This chain joins TRBV19 and TRBJ2-1, with 12 nucleotides matching TRBD2. The CDR3 spans 18 residues. Germline loops: CDR1 LNHDA, CDR2 SQIVND (reference sequence). V lost 1 base to trimming and J lost 6 bases; unmatched junction nucleotides: 10. The CDR3 is CASSIARLAGEIGNEQFF. The CDR3 DNA follows: TGTGCCAGTAGTATAGCAAGACTAGCGGGAGAAATTGGCAATGAGCAGTTCTTC. The entire variable domain, with the rest obtained from reference TRBV19 and TRBJ2-1, is as follows: DGGITQSPKYLFRKEGQNVTLSCEQNLNHDAMYWYRQDPGQGLRLIYYSQIVNDFQKGDIAEGYSVSREKKESFPLTVTSAQKNPTAFYLCASSIARLAGEIGNEQFFGPGTRLTVL.

The gene calls are TRBV5-4 and TRBJ1-2; 10 positions match TRBD1. V shed 2 bases, J shed 4 bases, and the junction held 8 bases outside the gene matches. The CDR3 has 16 amino acids. Germline CDR1 is SGHNT and CDR2 is YYREEE (reference sequence). CDR3 amino acids: CASSLPGQGDIYGYTF. The CDR3 DNA follows: TGTGCCAGCAGCTTACCCGGACAGGGGGACATCTATGGCTACACCTTC.

The J gene is TRBJ2-3, the V gene TRBV11-2, with TRBD2 matching over 7 bases. The CDR3 runs 12 residues. The trim removed 4 bases at V and 8 bases at J, leaving 3 bases unmatched. Germline assignment: CDR1 SGHAT and CDR2 FQNNGV. This CDR3 reads CASSSRGVTQYF. CDR3 DNA: TGTGCCAGCAGCTCTCGGGGGGTTACGCAGTATTTT.

The chain links TRBV9 to TRBJ1-1; D ambiguous. Germline assignment: CDR1 SGDLS and CDR2 YYNGEE. Trimming cost V 0 bases and J 2 bases, with 8 bases left between them. The CDR3 sequence is 14 residues long. The CDR3 DNA reads TGTGCCAGCAGCGTAGGGGCGGGAAACACTGAAGCTTTCTTT. This sequence encodes CASSVGAGNTEAFF.